The 26 T cell receptor beta chains presented below share a single source sample, sequenced in a study of blood T cell repertoires in COVID-19. TCRdb keeps only in-frame clones here, not all; method: immunoSEQ multiplex PCR. The repertoire has 110,000 to 150,000 clones, approximately 90% of them found once; the top ten carry roughly 4.3%. Sequencing was carried out using PBMCs or T cells enriched from blood (not recorded which). These receptors came from a man in his fifties or sixties who had recovered from COVID-19.

This clone showed up just a few times. CDR3 sequence (DNA): TGTGCCAGCAGCTCGGGACTATTAGATAATTCACCCCTCCACTTT. Protein sequence: CASSSGLLDNSPLHF. The chain has TRBV6-5 and TRBJ1-6; the D gene is possibly TRBD1 (5 bases). V gave up 6 bases and J gave up 5 bases, with 14 bases separating them. The CDR3 totals 15 residues. Germline-derived CDR1 and CDR2 are MNHEY and SVGAGI.

This sequence joins TRBV30 and TRBJ1-1, with 8 positions matching TRBD1. CDR1 is GTSNPN, CDR2 SVGIG, per germline (reference sequence). CDR3 length: 16 amino acids. The V and J ends lost 0 bases and 6 bases, in that order; junction bases with no gene match: 12. DNA for the CDR3: TGTGCCTGGAGTGTACTTCGGCAGGGGGCGCGAGCTGAAGCTTTCTTT. This encodes CAWSVLRQGARAEAFF. Full variable domain (rest looked up from reference TRBV30 and TRBJ1-1): SQTIHQWPATLVQPVGSPLSLECTVEGTSNPNLYWYRQAAGRGLQLLFYSVGIGQISSEVPQNLSASRPQDRQFILSSKKLLLSDSGFYLCAWSVLRQGARAEAFFGQGTRLTVV.

The rearrangement uses TRBV5-5 and TRBJ1-1, with D tentatively TRBD1 (5 bases). The length of the CDR3 is 14 residues. Trimming removed 2 bases at V and 1 base at J, with 9 bases between. Per germline, CDR1 SGHKS and CDR2 YYEKEE (reference sequence). As DNA, the CDR3 is TGTGCCAGCAGCTTTGGGGCTACGAACACTGAAGCTTTCTTT. Its translation: CASSFGATNTEAFF.

This sequence joins TRBV27 and TRBJ1-1; D gene unclear. The CDR3 covers 17 residues. Deletions cut 5 bases from V and 0 bases from J, with 19 bases between. In germline, CDR1 is MNHEY, CDR2 SMNVEV (reference sequence). The CDR3: CASSPSGGPRMNTEAFF. DNA of the CDR3: TGTGCCAGCAGTCCCTCGGGAGGGCCCCGGATGAACACTGAAGCTTTCTTT.

The rearrangement links TRBV24-1 to TRBJ1-3; no firm D call. The germline V and J ends were trimmed by 2 bases and 0 bases, with 13 bases remaining between them. CDR1 and CDR2 from the germline V gene are KGHDR and SFDVKD. This CDR3 is 17 amino acids long. The CDR3 sequence: CATSDSASSRSGNTIYF. The CDR3 DNA reads TGTGCCACCAGTGATTCTGCCAGTTCCCGCTCTGGAAACACCATATATTTT.

V is TRBV6-5 and J is TRBJ2-5, with D possibly being TRBD1 (7 bases). The CDR3 is made up of 16 amino acids. V lost 3 bases, J lost 4 bases, and 18 bases lay in between. Germline CDR1 and CDR2: MNHEY and SVGAGI. The CDR3, as DNA: TGTGCCAGCAGTTATCATTCGGGGGCAGGGGGAGAGACCCAGTACTTC. It encodes CASSYHSGAGGETQYF.

This chain connects TRBV19 to TRBJ2-2; 7 positions match TRBD2. V was clipped by 3 bases and J by 5 bases; unmatched bases: 9. The CDR3 consists of 16 residues. CDR1 is LNHDA and CDR2 is SQIVND in the germline V gene (reference sequence). CDR3 DNA sequence: TGTGCCAGTAGTATCTTTGGCGGGAGAGGGACCGGGGAGCTGTTTTTT. It encodes CASSIFGGRGTGELFF.

This chain uses TRBV3-1 (or the pseudogene TRBV3-2) with TRBJ1-3; D is uncertain. V dropped 4 bases and J dropped 8 bases, with 12 bases sitting between them. The CDR3 covers 13 residues. Germline V gene data show CDR1 as LGHDT and CDR2 as YNNKEL (reference sequence). The CDR3 nucleotides are TGTGCCAGCAGCCGGTTCGGGTCCCACACCATATATTTT. Its translation is CASSRFGSHTIYF.

This rearrangement joins TRBV5-4 to TRBJ1-2; 9 positions agree with TRBD1. Unmatched junction bases numbered 6, after V lost 0 bases and J lost 6 bases. Per the germline V gene, CDR1 is SGHNT and CDR2 is YYREEE (reference sequence). This CDR3 contains 15 residues. CDR3 DNA: TGTGCCAGCAGCTTGGGGGCAGGGACAGGGAATGGCTACACCTTC. Its translation: CASSLGAGTGNGYTF.

This chain uses TRBV19 with TRBJ2-7; 8 positions agree with TRBD2. The CDR3 is made up of 13 amino acids. Germline assignment: CDR1 LNHDA and CDR2 SQIVND (reference sequence). V lost 5 bases to trimming and J lost 4 bases; unmatched junction nucleotides: 4. The CDR3 sequence: CASSAGGGYEQYF. DNA for the CDR3: TGTGCCAGTAGTGCGGGAGGAGGGTACGAGCAGTACTTC.

V gene TRBV19 combines with J gene TRBJ2-3; TRBD2 agrees at 14 bases. The CDR3 has 17 residues. J lost 4 bases, V lost 5 bases, and 8 bases had no gene match. Germline V gene sequence: CDR1 LNHDA, CDR2 SQIVND (reference sequence). The CDR3 DNA reads TGTGCCAGTAGTGCCCGACTAGCGGGAGGGCCTGCAGATACGCAGTATTTT. This sequence encodes CASSARLAGGPADTQYF. The full variable domain, completed using reference TRBV19 and TRBJ2-3, is DGGITQSPKYLFRKEGQNVTLSCEQNLNHDAMYWYRQDPGQGLRLIYYSQIVNDFQKGDIAEGYSVSREKKESFPLTVTSAQKNPTAFYLCASSARLAGGPADTQYFGPGTRLTVL.

The genes are TRBV2 and TRBJ1-4; tentatively, D is TRBD1 (6 bases). Germline loops: CDR1 SNHLY, CDR2 FYNNEI. Between the trimmed V and J ends, which lost 6 bases and 5 bases, there was a span of 10 bases. The CDR3 sequence is 13 residues long. CDR3 sequence reads: CASSGQRNEKLFF. The DNA of the CDR3 is TGTGCCAGCAGCGGACAGCGAAATGAAAAACTGTTTTTT. Combining the CDR3 with reference TRBV2 and TRBJ1-4 gives the whole variable domain EPEVTQTPSHQVTQMGQEVILRCVPISNHLYFYWYRQILGQKVEFLVSFYNNEISEKSEIFDDQFSVERPDGSNFTLKIRSTKLEDSAMYFCASSGQRNEKLFFGSGTQLSVL.

This chain links TRBV7-2 with TRBJ1-2, with 9 positions matching TRBD1. J lost 8 bases, V lost 5 bases, and 9 bases had no gene match. CDR3 size: 14 residues. The V gene's germline CDR1 is SGHTA and CDR2 FQGNSA. The CDR3 bases are TGTGCCAGCAGCGCACAGGGGGCCGAGGAGGGCTACACCTTC. Translation: CASSAQGAEEGYTF.

This clone came up once. The chain employs TRBV7-2 and TRBJ2-1; 8 nucleotides match TRBD2. Trimming removed 6 bases from V and 7 bases from J; junction bases left unmatched: 11. There are 15 residues in the CDR3. Germline CDR1 is SGHTA and CDR2 is FQGNSA. CDR3 sequence: CASRSPGLGSNEQFF. The CDR3 nucleotides are TGTGCCAGCAGGTCCCCGGGACTAGGGTCGAATGAGCAGTTCTTC.

This chain uses TRBV11-3 with TRBJ2-5, with 9 bases matching TRBD1. The CDR3 totals 18 residues. Germline-derived CDR1 and CDR2 are SGHNT and YENEEA. The V and J ends lost 4 bases and 5 bases, in that order; junction bases with no gene match: 17. The CDR3 DNA follows: TGTGCCAGCAGCTCCCACCCCACGACAGGGGGAATAGGGGAGACCCAGTACTTC. It yields the protein CASSSHPTTGGIGETQYF.

The rearrangement links TRBV5-6 to TRBJ2-5, with D perhaps TRBD2 (6 bases). V lost 0 bases and J lost 5, with 14 bases in between. Germline V gives CDR1 SGHDT, CDR2 YYEEEE. CDR3 length: 15 residues. The CDR3 sequence: CASSLGTGGWETQYF. The CDR3 nucleotides are TGTGCCAGCAGCTTGGGTACCGGGGGTTGGGAGACCCAGTACTTC.

V usage is TRBV18 and J usage is TRBJ1-5; TRBD1 might be the D (5 bases). CDR1 is KGHSH and CDR2 is LQKENI in the germline V gene. The CDR3 runs to 14 residues. Trimming took off 4 bases at V and 9 bases at J, with 16 bases between the two ends. The CDR3 DNA follows: TGTGCCAGCTCACGCCGCCAGGGAAGGGGGCCCCAGCATTTT. Amino acids: CASSRRQGRGPQHF.

CDR3 sequence reads: CSATAGGRGGTQYF. CDR3 bases: TGCAGCGCAACCGCGGGGGGCCGAGGGGGGACCCAGTACTTC. The chain employs TRBV29-1 and TRBJ2-5; TRBD2 matches 8 bases. CDR3 length: 14 amino acids. Germline CDR1 is SQVTM and CDR2 is ANQGSEA. Trimming cost V 7 bases and J 7 bases; bases outside gene matches: 14.

This rearrangement joins TRBV5-3 to TRBJ1-5; TRBD1 matches 8 bases. TRBV5-3 is designated an ORF whose function remains uncertain. With V trimmed by 3 bases and J by 7 bases, 6 bases remained unmatched. The length of the CDR3 is 14 residues. CDR3 sequence reads: CARSSRTGRQPQHF. The CDR3 nucleotides read TGTGCCAGAAGCTCACGGACAGGGAGGCAGCCCCAGCATTTT.

This clone has a single count. This chain joins TRBV19 and TRBJ2-7; D is possibly TRBD1 (6 bases). This CDR3 comprises 15 residues. Trimming left V 7 bases short and J 2 bases short, with 18 bases between. Germline V gene data show CDR1 as LNHDA and CDR2 as SQIVND (reference sequence). CDR3 region: CASKRRTADPYEQYF. The CDR3 DNA is TGTGCCAGTAAACGGCGGACAGCGGATCCCTACGAGCAGTACTTC.

V gene TRBV6-5 combines with J gene TRBJ2-5, with 7 nucleotides matching TRBD2. V lost 0 bases to trimming and J lost 5 bases; unmatched junction nucleotides: 6. The CDR3 totals 15 residues. Germline V gene lookup returns CDR1 MNHEY and CDR2 SVGAGI. CDR3 coding DNA: TGTGCCAGCAGTTACTCCGTTAGCGGGTTCGAGACCCAGTACTTC. This sequence encodes CASSYSVSGFETQYF.

The chain employs TRBV11-2 and TRBJ1-5; D gene ambiguous. There are 15 residues in the CDR3. CDR1 and CDR2 from the germline V gene are SGHAT and FQNNGV. V was shortened by 3 bases and J by 0 bases, with 9 bases between the two germline ends. In DNA form, the CDR3 reads TGTGCCAGCAGCTTGGGCCAGCATAGCAATCAGCCCCAGCATTTT. Its protein is CASSLGQHSNQPQHF.

V is TRBV27 and J is TRBJ1-5; D is perhaps TRBD1 (5 bases). This CDR3 is 15 amino acids long. Deletions cut 3 bases from V and 0 bases from J, with 9 bases between. Germline V gene sequence: CDR1 MNHEY, CDR2 SMNVEV (reference sequence). The CDR3 sequence is CASSFDSYSNQPQHF. DNA of the CDR3: TGTGCCAGCAGTTTCGACAGTTATAGCAATCAGCCCCAGCATTTT.

The V call is TRBV7-2, the J call TRBJ2-1; TRBD1 matches 8 bases. Germline loops: CDR1 SGHTA, CDR2 FQGNSA. V lost 6 bases and J lost 2; bases outside the gene matches: 6. The CDR3 is made up of 15 amino acids. CDR3 coding DNA: TGTGCCAGCAGACCAGACAGGGGAACCTACAATGAGCAGTTCTTC. It encodes CASRPDRGTYNEQFF.

This rearrangement joins TRBV19 to TRBJ1-2, with D uncertain. Germline V CDR1 and CDR2: LNHDA, SQIVND (reference sequence). The CDR3 is 12 residues long. V shed 6 bases and J shed 8 bases, with 13 bases lying between them. The CDR3 protein is CASSESRWGYTF. As DNA, the CDR3 is TGTGCCAGTAGCGAATCCAGGTGGGGCTACACCTTC.

This clone was seen once. This chain links TRBV3-1 (or the pseudogene TRBV3-2) with TRBJ1-2, with TRBD1 matching over 10 bases. This CDR3 has 14 amino acids. Trimming cost V 6 bases and J 5 bases; bases outside gene matches: 6. The germline V gene has CDR1 LGHDT and CDR2 YNNKEL (reference sequence). DNA for the CDR3: TGTGCCAGCAGTCGACAGGGGGCGACGTATGGCTACACCTTC. As protein: CASSRQGATYGYTF.